One and the same sample provided the 18 T cell receptor beta chains below, sequenced in a study of T-cell reconstitution after alpha-beta-depleted transplantation in children. Unique molecular identifiers were used to barcode this TCRbeta library. TCRdb reanalysed the PCR reads using MiXCR and keeps one entry per CDR3 protein. The table shows some 120,000 distinct CDR3 sequences, with approximately 10% occurring only once. Sample: PBMCs, taken before TCRalphabeta/CD19-depleted stem cell transplant. These receptors were obtained from a boy aged 2-15 years with acute lymphoblastic leukemia, due to receive a stem cell transplant.

The chain carries TRBV6-2 or TRBV6-3 and TRBJ2-5; weak D call: TRBD1 (6 bases). V was trimmed by 2 bases and J by 4 bases, leaving 17 bases between them. CDR3 length: 16 amino acids. CDR1 is MNHEY, CDR2 SVGEGT, per germline. The CDR3 reads CASSYLRGGRGETQYF. The CDR3 DNA reads as TGTGCCAGCAGTTACCTCCGAGGGGGTAGGGGAGAGACCCAGTACTTC.

This clonotype was counted at least ten times. The J gene is TRBJ2-2, the V gene TRBV20-1, with D possibly being TRBD2 (7 bases). CDR3 size: 12 residues. V lost 6 bases and J lost 6, with 11 bases in between. Germline values: CDR1 DFQATT, CDR2 SNEGSKA (reference sequence). The CDR3 is CSAGGQAGELFF. In DNA, the CDR3 is TGCAGTGCCGGGGGGCAGGCCGGGGAGCTGTTTTTT.

The chain employs TRBV18 and TRBJ2-2; 8 positions agree with TRBD1. From germline, CDR1 is KGHSH and CDR2 LQKENI. Germline trimming cut 2 bases from V and 6 bases from J; bases unmatched to any gene: 8. The CDR3 has 16 residues. CDR3: CASSPTGTGASGELFF. DNA of the CDR3: TGTGCCAGCTCACCAACCGGGACAGGCGCCTCCGGGGAGCTGTTTTTT. The variable domain in full, completed from reference TRBV18 and TRBJ2-2, reads NAGVMQNPRHLVRRRGQEARLRCSPMKGHSHVYWYRQLPEEGLKFMVYLQKENIIDESGMPKERFSAEFPKEGPSILRIQQVVRGDSAAYFCASSPTGTGASGELFFGEGSRLTVL.

The chain has TRBV5-1 and TRBJ2-2, with D unresolved. The CDR3 loop spans 15 amino acids. The V end was cut by 2 bases, the J end by 6 bases, with 14 bases between. Germline V gene sequence: CDR1 SGHRS, CDR2 YFSETQ. In DNA, the CDR3 is TGCGCCAGCAGCTTAGACCGCCTTGCCGCCGGGGAGCTGTTTTTT. Translated: CASSLDRLAAGELFF.

V usage is TRBV20-1 and J usage is TRBJ2-2, with 15 nucleotides matching TRBD2. The CDR3 consists of 18 residues. Trimming removed 0 bases from V and 3 bases from J; junction bases left unmatched: 5. Germline values: CDR1 DFQATT, CDR2 SNEGSKA (reference sequence). CDR3 sequence (DNA): TGCAGTGCTAGAGAACTGGGACTAGCGGGAGGATACACCGGGGAGCTGTTTTTT. The encoded protein is CSARELGLAGGYTGELFF.

This clonotype was picked up many times. The chain links TRBV6-5 to TRBJ2-7; D is uncertain. Germline CDR1 reads MNHEY; CDR2 reads SVGAGI. The CDR3 is 14 amino acids. V lost 6 bases to trimming and J lost 0 bases, with 12 bases between them. The DNA for the CDR3 is TGTGCCAGCAGCCTGAAAGTATTCTCCTACGAGCAGTACTTC. Translation gives CASSLKVFSYEQYF.

Many counts were recorded for this clonotype. The V and J genes are TRBV7-9 and TRBJ2-4; D is possibly TRBD2 (5 bases). Germline CDR1 reads SEHNR; CDR2 reads FQNEAQ (reference sequence). Trimming shortened V by 1 base and J by 3 bases, and 7 bases separated the two germline ends. The CDR3 sequence is 14 residues long. The CDR3 DNA sequence: TGTGCCAGCAGCTTAGACGGAGGCAAAAACATTCAGTACTTC. Protein product: CASSLDGGKNIQYF.

This chain joins TRBV28 and TRBJ1-6; D unresolved. The CDR3 extends over 14 amino acids. CDR1 is MDHEN and CDR2 is SYDVKM in the germline V gene. The V end was cut by 5 bases, the J end by 9 bases, with 14 bases between. The CDR3: CASSETPDVSPLHF. The CDR3 nucleotides are TGTGCCAGCAGTGAAACTCCGGATGTTTCACCCCTCCACTTT.

This chain connects TRBV5-8 to TRBJ1-2; TRBD1 matches at 7 bases. The length of the CDR3 is 16 residues. The V gene end was trimmed by 0 bases and the J gene end by 0 bases; junction bases not matched to a gene: 5. CDR1 is SGHTS, CDR2 YDEGEE, per germline. CDR3 protein: CASSLVQGNPNYGYTF. For the CDR3, the DNA is TGTGCCAGCAGCTTGGTACAGGGGAACCCTAACTATGGCTACACCTTC.

This clonotype was seen repeatedly, ten times or more. This sequence joins TRBV25-1 and TRBJ2-7; the D gene is possibly TRBD2 (5 bases). Germline CDR1 MGHDK, CDR2 SYGVNS. V lost 0 bases and J lost 3, with 12 bases in between. The CDR3 extends over 15 amino acids. CDR3 protein: CASSEYSGTYYEQYF. CDR3 DNA sequence: TGTGCCAGCAGTGAATATTCGGGAACCTACTACGAGCAGTACTTC.

The chain uses TRBV5-1 and TRBJ2-3; D is ambiguous. The CDR3 length is 16 residues. V shed 4 bases and J shed 1 base, with 16 bases lying between them. Germline assignment: CDR1 SGHRS and CDR2 YFSETQ. CDR3 sequence (DNA): TGCGCCAGCAGCCCACCAGACCTGGGTGGCACAGATACGCAGTATTTT. It is translated as CASSPPDLGGTDTQYF.

This clonotype was counted a few times. CDR3 nucleotides: TGCAGTGCCTACGGGACTACCGTGTACAATGAGCAGTTCTTC. Amino acid sequence: CSAYGTTVYNEQFF. V usage is TRBV20-1 and J usage is TRBJ2-1; 7 bases match TRBD2. This CDR3 has 14 amino acids. V gave up 6 bases and J gave up 4 bases; unmatched junction bases: 9. Germline loops: CDR1 DFQATT, CDR2 SNEGSKA (reference sequence).

This clonotype was counted between two and nine times. V is TRBV9 and J is TRBJ2-7; tentative D call: TRBD2 (6 bases). The CDR3 runs to 17 residues. The germline CDR1 and CDR2 sequences are SGDLS and YYNGEE. V lost 4 bases and J lost 4, with 24 bases in between. This chain's CDR3 is CASSQGYDSWDSYEQYF. CDR3 in DNA: TGTGCCAGCAGCCAAGGGTATGACTCCTGGGACTCGTACGAGCAGTACTTC.

This clonotype was counted only a few times. V is TRBV3-1 and J is TRBJ2-5; maybe TRBD1 (6 bases). CDR1 LGHDT and CDR2 YNNKEL come from the germline V gene (reference sequence). The CDR3 is 14 amino acids. V lost 1 base and J lost 5, with 11 bases in between. CDR3 in amino acids: CASSQAAQGETQYF. DNA for the CDR3: TGTGCCAGCAGCCAAGCGGCCCAGGGGGAGACCCAGTACTTC.

This clonotype was detected ten times or more. The chain carries TRBV20-1 and TRBJ2-7, with D perhaps assigned TRBD1 or TRBD2 (6 bases each). V was trimmed by 7 bases and J by 5 bases, leaving 30 bases between them. Germline-derived CDR1 and CDR2 are DFQATT and SNEGSKA (reference sequence). CDR3 length: 17 amino acids. The CDR3 reads CSVQQGGSQRPTNEQYF. CDR3 DNA sequence: TGCAGTGTTCAACAGGGAGGATCCCAACGTCCTACGAACGAGCAGTACTTC.

This clonotype was counted once. V gene TRBV27 combines with J gene TRBJ2-7; 7 bases are a match to TRBD2. V lost 4 bases to trimming and J lost 6 bases; unmatched junction nucleotides: 9. The CDR3 contains 14 residues. CDR1 is MNHEY, CDR2 SMNVEV, per germline (reference sequence). The CDR3 here is CASSSQGLVGEQYF. The CDR3 DNA reads as TGTGCCAGCAGTTCCCAAGGACTAGTCGGCGAGCAGTACTTC.

This clonotype occurred a few times. This chain links TRBV7-2 with TRBJ2-3; no clear D gene. The V and J ends lost 6 bases and 5 bases respectively, with 9 bases between them. Germline-derived CDR1 and CDR2 are SGHTA and FQGNSA. This CDR3 is built from 12 residues. CDR3 sequence (DNA): TGTGCCAGCAGTTACCATAGAGATACGCAGTATTTT. Its translation: CASSYHRDTQYF.

The V call is TRBV15, the J call TRBJ2-3; D remains unclear. V was pared by 6 bases and J by 0 bases, with 10 bases between. Per germline, CDR1 LNHNV and CDR2 YYDKDF (reference sequence). The CDR3 is 14 amino acids. The CDR3: CATRDGRSTDTQYF. CDR3 nucleotides: TGTGCCACCAGGGACGGACGAAGCACAGATACGCAGTATTTT.